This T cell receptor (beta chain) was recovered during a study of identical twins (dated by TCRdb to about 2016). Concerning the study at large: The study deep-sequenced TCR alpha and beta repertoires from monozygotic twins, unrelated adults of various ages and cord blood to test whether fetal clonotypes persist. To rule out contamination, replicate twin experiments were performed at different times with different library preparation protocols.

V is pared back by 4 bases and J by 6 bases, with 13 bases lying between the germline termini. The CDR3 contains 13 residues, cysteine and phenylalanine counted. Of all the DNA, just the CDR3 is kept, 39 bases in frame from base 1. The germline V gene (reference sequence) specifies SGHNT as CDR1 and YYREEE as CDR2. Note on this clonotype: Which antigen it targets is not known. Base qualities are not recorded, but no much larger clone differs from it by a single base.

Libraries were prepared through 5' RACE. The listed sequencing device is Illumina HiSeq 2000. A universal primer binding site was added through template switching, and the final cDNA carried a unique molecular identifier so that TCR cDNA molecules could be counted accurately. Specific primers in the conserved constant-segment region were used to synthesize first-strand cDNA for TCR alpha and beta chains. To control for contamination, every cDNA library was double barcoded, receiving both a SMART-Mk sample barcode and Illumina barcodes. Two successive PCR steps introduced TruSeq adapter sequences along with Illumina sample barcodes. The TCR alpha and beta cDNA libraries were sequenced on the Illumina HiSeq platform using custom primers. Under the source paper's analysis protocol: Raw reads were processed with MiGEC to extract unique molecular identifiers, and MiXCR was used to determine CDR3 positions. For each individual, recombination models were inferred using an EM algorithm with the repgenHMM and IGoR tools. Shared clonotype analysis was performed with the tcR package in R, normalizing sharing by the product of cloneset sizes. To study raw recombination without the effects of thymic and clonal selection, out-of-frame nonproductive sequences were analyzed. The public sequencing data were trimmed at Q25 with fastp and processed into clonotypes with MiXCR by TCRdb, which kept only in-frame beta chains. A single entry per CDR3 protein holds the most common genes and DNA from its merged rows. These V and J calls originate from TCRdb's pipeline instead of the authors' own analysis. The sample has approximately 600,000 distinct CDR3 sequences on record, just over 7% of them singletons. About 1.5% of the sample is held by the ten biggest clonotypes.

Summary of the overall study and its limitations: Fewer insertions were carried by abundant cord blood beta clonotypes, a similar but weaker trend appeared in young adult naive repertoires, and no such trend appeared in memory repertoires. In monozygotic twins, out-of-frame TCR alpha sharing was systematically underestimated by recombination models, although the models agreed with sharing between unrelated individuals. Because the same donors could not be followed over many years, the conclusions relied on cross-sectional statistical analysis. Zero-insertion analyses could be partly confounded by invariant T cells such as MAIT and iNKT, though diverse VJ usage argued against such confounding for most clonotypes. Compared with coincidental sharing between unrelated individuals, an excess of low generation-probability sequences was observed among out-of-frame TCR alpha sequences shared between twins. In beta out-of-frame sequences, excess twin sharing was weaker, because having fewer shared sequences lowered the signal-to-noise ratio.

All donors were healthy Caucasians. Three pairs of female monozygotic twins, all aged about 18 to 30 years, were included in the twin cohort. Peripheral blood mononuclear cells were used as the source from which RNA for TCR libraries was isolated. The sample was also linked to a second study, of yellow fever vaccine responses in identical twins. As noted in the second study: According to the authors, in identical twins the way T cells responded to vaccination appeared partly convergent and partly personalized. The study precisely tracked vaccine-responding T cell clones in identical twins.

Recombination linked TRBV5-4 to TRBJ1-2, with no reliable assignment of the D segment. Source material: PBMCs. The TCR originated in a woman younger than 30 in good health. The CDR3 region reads CASSPKGEDGYTF. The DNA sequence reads TGTGCCAGCAGCCCTAAGGGAGAGGATGGCTACACCTTC.